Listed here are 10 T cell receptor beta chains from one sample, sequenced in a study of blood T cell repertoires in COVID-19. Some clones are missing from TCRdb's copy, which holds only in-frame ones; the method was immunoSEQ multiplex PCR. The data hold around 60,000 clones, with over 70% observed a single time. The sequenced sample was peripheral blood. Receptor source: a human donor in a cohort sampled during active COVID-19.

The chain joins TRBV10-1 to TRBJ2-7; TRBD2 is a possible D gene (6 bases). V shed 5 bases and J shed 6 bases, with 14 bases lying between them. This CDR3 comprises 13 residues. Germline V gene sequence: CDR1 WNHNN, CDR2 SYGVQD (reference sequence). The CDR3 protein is CASSLHAGSEQYF. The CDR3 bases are TGCGCCAGCAGTTTACATGCGGGGAGCGAGCAGTACTTC.

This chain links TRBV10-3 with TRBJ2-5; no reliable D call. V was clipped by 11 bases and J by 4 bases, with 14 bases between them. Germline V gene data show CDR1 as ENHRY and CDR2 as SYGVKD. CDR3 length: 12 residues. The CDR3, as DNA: TGTGCCTCATCGAGATCCACAGAGACCCAGTACTTC. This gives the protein CASSRSTETQYF.

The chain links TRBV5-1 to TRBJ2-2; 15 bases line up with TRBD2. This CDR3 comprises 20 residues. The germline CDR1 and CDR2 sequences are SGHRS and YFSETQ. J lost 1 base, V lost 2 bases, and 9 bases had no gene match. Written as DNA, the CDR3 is TGCGCCAGCAGCTTACAAAACACGGGACTAGCGGGGGGGAACACCGGGGAGCTGTTTTTT. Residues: CASSLQNTGLAGGNTGELFF.

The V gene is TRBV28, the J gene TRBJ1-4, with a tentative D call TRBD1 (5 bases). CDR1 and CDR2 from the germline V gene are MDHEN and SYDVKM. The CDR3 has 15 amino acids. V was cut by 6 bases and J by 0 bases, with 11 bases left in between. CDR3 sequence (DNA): TGTGCCAGCAGCTACGACAGATCAACTAATGAAAAACTGTTTTTT. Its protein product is CASSYDRSTNEKLFF. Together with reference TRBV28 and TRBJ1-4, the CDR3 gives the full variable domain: DVKVTQSSRYLVKRTGEKVFLECVQDMDHENMFWYRQDPGLGLRLIYFSYDVKMKEKGDIPEGYSVSREKKERFSLILESASTNQTSMYLCASSYDRSTNEKLFFGSGTQLSVL.

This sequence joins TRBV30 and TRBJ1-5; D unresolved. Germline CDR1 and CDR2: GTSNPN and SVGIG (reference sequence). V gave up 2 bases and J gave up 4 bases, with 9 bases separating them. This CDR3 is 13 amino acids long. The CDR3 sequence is CAWSPRENQPQHF. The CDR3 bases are TGTGCCTGGAGTCCACGGGAGAATCAGCCCCAGCATTTT.

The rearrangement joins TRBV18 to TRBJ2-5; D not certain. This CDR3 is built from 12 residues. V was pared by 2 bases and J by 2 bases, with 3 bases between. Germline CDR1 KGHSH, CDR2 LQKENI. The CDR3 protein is CASSPTQETQYF. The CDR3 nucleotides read TGTGCCAGCTCACCAACTCAAGAGACCCAGTACTTC.

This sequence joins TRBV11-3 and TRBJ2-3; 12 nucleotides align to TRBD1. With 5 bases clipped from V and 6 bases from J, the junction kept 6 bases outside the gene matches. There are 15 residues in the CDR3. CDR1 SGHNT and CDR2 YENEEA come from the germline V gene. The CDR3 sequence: CASSASGTGGDTQYF. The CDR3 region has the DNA TGTGCCAGCAGCGCGTCCGGGACAGGGGGCGATACGCAGTATTTT.

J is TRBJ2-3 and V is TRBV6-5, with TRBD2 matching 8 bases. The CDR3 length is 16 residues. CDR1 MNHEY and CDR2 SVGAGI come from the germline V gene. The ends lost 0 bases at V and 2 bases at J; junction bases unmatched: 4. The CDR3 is CASSYSAGVYTDTQYF. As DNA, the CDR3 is TGTGCCAGCAGTTACTCAGCGGGGGTGTACACAGATACGCAGTATTTT.

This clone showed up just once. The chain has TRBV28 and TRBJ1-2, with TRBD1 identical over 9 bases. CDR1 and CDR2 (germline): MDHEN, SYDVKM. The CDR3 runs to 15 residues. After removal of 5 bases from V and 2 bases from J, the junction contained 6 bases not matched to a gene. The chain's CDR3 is CASSLRTGVNYGYTF. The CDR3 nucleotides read TGTGCCAGCAGTCTAAGGACAGGGGTAAACTATGGCTACACCTTC.

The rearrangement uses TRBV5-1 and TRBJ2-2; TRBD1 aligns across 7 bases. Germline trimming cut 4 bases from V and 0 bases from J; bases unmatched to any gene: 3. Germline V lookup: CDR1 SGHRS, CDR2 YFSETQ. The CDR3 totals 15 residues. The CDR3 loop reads CASSPTGTNTGELFF. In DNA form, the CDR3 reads TGCGCCAGCAGCCCGACAGGGACGAACACCGGGGAGCTGTTTTTT.